These 13 T cell receptor beta chains came from one sample sequenced in a study of blood T cell repertoires in COVID-19. Only in-frame clones appear in the TCRdb table, and some are missing; sequencing was by immunoSEQ multiplex PCR. This table has some 240,000 clones, 65% to 90% appearing once. The sample comprised peripheral blood. Source of these receptors: a man aged 50 to 59 with active or convalescent COVID-19.

The chain has TRBV4-1 and TRBJ1-2; 8 bases are a match to TRBD1. V shed 1 base and J 8 bases; nucleotides not matched to a gene: 12. CDR3 length: 16 amino acids. Germline V gene sequence: CDR1 MGHRA, CDR2 YSYEKL. The CDR3 protein is CASSQGDRRPTRGYTF. CDR3 nucleotide sequence: TGCGCCAGCAGCCAAGGGGACAGGAGACCTACCAGGGGCTACACCTTC.

This sequence joins TRBV6-2 or TRBV6-3 and TRBJ1-1, with a possible D match to TRBD1 (5 bases). Germline V gene lookup returns CDR1 MNHEY and CDR2 SVGEGT. CDR3 length: 14 amino acids. Trimming pared 4 bases from V and 2 bases from J, leaving 11 bases between. The CDR3 protein is CASSFGTHNTEAFF. The CDR3, as DNA: TGTGCCAGCAGTTTCGGGACTCACAACACTGAAGCTTTCTTT.

As concerns this clone: The sample holds other DNA sequences that translate to the same CDR3. The chain joins TRBV18 to TRBJ1-4; D remains ambiguous. Germline CDR1 is KGHSH and CDR2 is LQKENI. Trimming left V 3 bases short and J 0 bases short, with 8 bases between. This CDR3 comprises 15 residues. Here the CDR3 reads CASSPRRATNEKLFF. The CDR3, as DNA: TGTGCCAGCTCACCCCGTCGCGCAACTAATGAAAAACTGTTTTTT.

V and J are TRBV6-6 and TRBJ2-7; 9 positions agree with TRBD2. The J segment lost 4 bases and the V segment lost 4 bases, leaving 8 bases of the junction unmatched. The CDR3 consists of 15 residues. Germline CDR1 reads MNHNY; CDR2 reads SVGAGI (reference sequence). CDR3: CASSWGSGGSYEQYF. The CDR3 nucleotides are TGTGCCAGCAGTTGGGGTAGCGGGGGCTCTTACGAGCAGTACTTC.

The chain combines TRBV29-1 with TRBJ1-2; 10 bases fit TRBD1. The CDR3 is 13 residues long. V gave up 4 bases and J gave up 8 bases; unmatched junction bases: 7. Germline CDR1 reads SQVTM; CDR2 reads ANQGSEA. In DNA form, the CDR3 reads TGCAGCGTTGGACAGGGGGCCGCTTTAGGCTACACCTTC. Amino acids: CSVGQGAALGYTF.

This rearrangement joins TRBV2 to TRBJ1-4, with 8 bases matching TRBD1. Trimming at V came to 5 bases and at J to 7 bases, leaving 15 bases not matched to a gene. The CDR3 runs 17 residues. Germline V gives CDR1 SNHLY, CDR2 FYNNEI. The DNA for the CDR3 is TGTGCCAGCAGTCCACAAACGACAGGGGCCGAGGTTGAAAAACTGTTTTTT. It specifies CASSPQTTGAEVEKLFF.

This clone appeared a few times. In nucleotides, the CDR3 is TGTGCCAGCACCCGACAGGGCCTTTCTTACGAGCAGTACTTC. It specifies CASTRQGLSYEQYF. The genes are TRBV28 and TRBJ2-7; 7 bases are a match to TRBD1. This CDR3 has 14 amino acids. J was trimmed by 4 bases and V by 7 bases; bases with no gene match: 10. CDR1 MDHEN and CDR2 SYDVKM come from the germline V gene.

The chain couples TRBV5-1 to TRBJ2-3, with 8 bases that match TRBD1. This CDR3 is 16 amino acids long. Trimming cost V 0 bases and J 2 bases; bases outside gene matches: 5. In germline, CDR1 is SGHRS, CDR2 YFSETQ. CDR3 loop: CASSLAPGQDTDTQYF. As DNA, the CDR3 is TGCGCCAGCAGCTTGGCCCCGGGACAGGACACAGATACGCAGTATTTT.

V and J are TRBV28 and TRBJ1-2, with D maybe TRBD1 (6 bases). The V end was cut by 10 bases, the J end by 5 bases, with 26 bases between. CDR1 is MDHEN, CDR2 SYDVKM, per germline. The CDR3 is 16 residues long. The CDR3, as DNA: TGTGCCACCACTTCGTCGGGACCGCGAAGGGGGTATGGCTACACCTTC. The encoded protein is CATTSSGPRRGYGYTF.

This clone was seen a single time. Here the CDR3 reads CASSSGRGQPQHF. In nucleotides, the CDR3 is TGTGCCAGCAGCTCAGGGAGGGGGCAGCCCCAGCATTTT. The J gene is TRBJ1-5, the V gene TRBV7-2, with D perhaps TRBD1 (6 bases). Trimming cost V 4 bases and J 7 bases, with 11 bases left between them. CDR3 length equals 13 residues. Germline lookup yields CDR1 SGHTA and CDR2 FQGNSA. The full variable domain, completed using reference TRBV7-2 and TRBJ1-5, is GAGVSQSPSNKVTEKGKDVELRCDPISGHTALYWYRQSLGQGLEFLIYFQGNSAPDKSGLPSDRFSAERTGGSVSTLTIQRTQQEDSAVYLCASSSGRGQPQHFGDGTRLSIL.

The sample holds a few counts of this clone. The chain is built from TRBV19 and TRBJ1-5; TRBD1 matches at 8 bases. Trimming took 7 bases from V and 0 from J; bases not matched to a gene: 11. CDR1 is LNHDA, CDR2 SQIVND, per germline (reference sequence). The CDR3 covers 17 residues. CDR3 nucleotide sequence: TGTGCCAGTACCTCGGACAGGGCGAGGGGTAGCAATCAGCCCCAGCATTTT. This sequence encodes CASTSDRARGSNQPQHF.

This clone was observed a few times. A read error may account for a junction end that differs from germline. The rearrangement joins TRBV28 to TRBJ1-1; 8 nucleotides line up with TRBD1. The germline gives CDR1 MDHEN, CDR2 SYDVKM. This CDR3 contains 12 residues. The CDR3 nucleotides read TGTGCCAGCAGTTTGCTGGACAGGGCCGTAGTCTTT. Its translation: CASSLLDRAVVF. Using reference TRBV28 and TRBJ1-1 for the parts outside the CDR3, the full variable domain is DVKVTQSSRYLVKRTGEKVFLECVQDMDHENMFWYRQDPGLGLRLIYFSYDVKMKEKGDIPEGYSVSREKKERFSLILESASTNQTSMYLCASSLLDRAVVFGQGTRLTVV.

The chain employs TRBV7-9 and TRBJ2-5; maybe TRBD1 (5 bases). Germline V gene sequence: CDR1 SEHNR, CDR2 FQNEAQ (reference sequence). V shed 3 bases and J shed 5 bases, with 16 bases lying between them. The CDR3 runs 15 residues. The DNA of the CDR3 is TGTGCCAGCAGCTTTGGGGCAGGGATCGAGGAGACCCAGTACTTC. It yields the protein CASSFGAGIEETQYF.